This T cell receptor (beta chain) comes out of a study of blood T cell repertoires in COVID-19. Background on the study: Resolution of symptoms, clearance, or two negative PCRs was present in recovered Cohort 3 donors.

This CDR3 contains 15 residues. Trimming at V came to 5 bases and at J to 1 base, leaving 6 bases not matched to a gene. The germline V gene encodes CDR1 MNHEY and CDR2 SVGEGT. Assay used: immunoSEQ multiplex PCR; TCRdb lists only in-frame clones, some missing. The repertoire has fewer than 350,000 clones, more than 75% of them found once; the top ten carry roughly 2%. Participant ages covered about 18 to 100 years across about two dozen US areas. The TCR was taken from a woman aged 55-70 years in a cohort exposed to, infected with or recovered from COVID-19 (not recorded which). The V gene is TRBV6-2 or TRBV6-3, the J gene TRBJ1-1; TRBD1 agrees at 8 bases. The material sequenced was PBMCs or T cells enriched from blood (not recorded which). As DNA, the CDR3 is TGTGCCAGCAGTGACCAAACAGGGGGGAACACTGAAGCTTTCTTT. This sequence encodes CASSDQTGGNTEAFF.